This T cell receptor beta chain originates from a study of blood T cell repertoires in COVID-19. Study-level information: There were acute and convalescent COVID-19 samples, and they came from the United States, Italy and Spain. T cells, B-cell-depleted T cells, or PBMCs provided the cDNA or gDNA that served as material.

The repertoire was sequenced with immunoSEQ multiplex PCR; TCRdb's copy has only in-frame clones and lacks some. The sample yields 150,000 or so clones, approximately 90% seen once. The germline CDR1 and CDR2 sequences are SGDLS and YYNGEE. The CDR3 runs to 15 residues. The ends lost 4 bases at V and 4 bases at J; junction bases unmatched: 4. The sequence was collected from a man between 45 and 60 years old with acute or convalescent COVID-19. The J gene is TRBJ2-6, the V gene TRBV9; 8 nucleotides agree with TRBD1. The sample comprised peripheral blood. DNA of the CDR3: TGTGCCAGCAGCTATCAGGGGGCAGGGGCCAACGTCCTGACTTTC. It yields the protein CASSYQGAGANVLTF.